This T cell receptor beta chain was sequenced for a study of CD8+ T cells in alopecia areata. General study points: Scalp lesions, especially in alopecia totalis/universalis, had higher clonality than normal scalp.

The V gene's germline CDR1 is SGHRS and CDR2 YFSETQ. This CDR3 has 14 amino acids. Points on this clone: The antigen is unknown. The germline gene is not matched at one end of the junction; a read error may be the cause.

cDNA prepared by RNA extraction and subsequent reverse transcription served as the template for sequencing. Method: immunoSEQ multiplex PCR; TCRdb's copy keeps in-frame clones and lacks some. The table has about 110,000 clones, approximately 61% seen once. This TCR was recovered from a human donor with alopecia areata. This rearrangement joins TRBV5-1 to TRBJ2-7; no clear D gene. Sequenced input: NKG2D-low CD8+ T cells sorted from blood. CDR3 nucleotides: TGCGCCAGCAGCTTAACTTTTCCCTCCTACGAGCAGCACTTC. Protein: CASSLTFPSYEQHF.